This T cell receptor beta chain was identified in a study of OX40 agonist ivuxolimab in advanced cancers. Germline V gives CDR1 SGHAT, CDR2 FQNNGV. This CDR3 is 15 amino acids long. Trimming removed 5 bases from V and 8 bases from J; junction bases left unmatched: 7. Produced via immunoSEQ multiplex PCR; TCRdb's table is partial and in-frame only. Of over 45,000 clones listed, 70% to 80% are singletons. Sequences were derived from CD4+ or CD8+ T cells sorted from blood, sampled in a trial of the OX40 agonist ivuxolimab. V and J are TRBV11-2 and TRBJ2-1; 12 positions match TRBD2. This sequence was found in an adult with an advanced solid tumor such as melanoma, head and neck, liver or kidney cancer. CDR3 coding DNA: TGTGCCAGCAGCACCCTAGCGGGAGGGCCCTATGAGCAGTTCTTC. As protein: CASSTLAGGPYEQFF.